The sequence of this T cell receptor (beta chain) was determined in a study of control samples from healthy donors and cancer patients (TCRdb year 2020). About this clone: No antigen is known for it. Base quality data are lacking; no much larger clone is found one base away.

V drops 1 base and J drops 7 bases, leaving 11 bases in between. From cysteine to phenylalanine, the CDR3 is 14 amino acids long. The sequence is cut down to CDR3 DNA, 42 bases in frame from base 1. CDR1 and CDR2, looked up from the germline V gene, are SGHRS and YFSETQ. Library construction relied on the immunoSEQ multiplex PCR assay. TCRdb holds this immuneACCESS table with in-frame rearrangements only. Some clones are missing; in checked studies, unresolved V genes explain under half, and the rest has no known cause. The sample data list 75,000 to 90,000 clones, and about 88% of these were observed just once. The ten largest account for 7.2% of the sample.

The receptor was isolated from a man between 45 and 60 years old in good health. The receptor chain draws on TRBV5-1 and TRBJ1-4, and TRBD1 may be the D gene, going by 5 matching bases. Sequencing input: blood. The CDR3 region: CASSLFRGSEKLFF. The nucleotides are TGCGCCAGCAGCTTGTTTCGGGGCTCTGAAAAACTGTTTTTT.